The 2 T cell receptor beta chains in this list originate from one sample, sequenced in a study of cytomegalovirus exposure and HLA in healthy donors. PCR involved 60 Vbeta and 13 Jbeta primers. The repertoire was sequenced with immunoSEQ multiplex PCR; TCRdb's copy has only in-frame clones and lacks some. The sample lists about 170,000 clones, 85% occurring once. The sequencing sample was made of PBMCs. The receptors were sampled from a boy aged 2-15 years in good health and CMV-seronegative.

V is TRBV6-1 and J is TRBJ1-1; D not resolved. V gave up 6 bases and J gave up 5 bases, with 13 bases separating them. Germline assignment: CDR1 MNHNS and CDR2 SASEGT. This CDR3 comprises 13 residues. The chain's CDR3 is CASRSLGRTEAFF. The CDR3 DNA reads TGTGCCAGCAGGTCATTGGGCCGAACTGAAGCTTTCTTT.

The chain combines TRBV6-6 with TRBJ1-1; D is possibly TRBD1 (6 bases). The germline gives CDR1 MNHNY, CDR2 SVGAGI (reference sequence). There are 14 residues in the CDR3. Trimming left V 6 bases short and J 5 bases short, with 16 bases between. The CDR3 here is CASRGGDRRTEAFF. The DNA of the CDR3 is TGTGCCAGCAGAGGGGGGGATCGTCGAACTGAAGCTTTCTTT.